One and the same sample provided the 30 T cell receptor beta chains below, sequenced in a study of blood T cell repertoires in COVID-19. Here immunoSEQ multiplex PCR was the method, and the copy in TCRdb shows in-frame clones only, minus some. The sample has about 130,000 clones, 86% seen once. The specimen sequenced was peripheral blood. The source is a woman in her 70s with COVID-19, enrolled during active disease.

The V call is TRBV5-1, the J call TRBJ1-1; TRBD1 matches at 11 bases. Germline V gene lookup returns CDR1 SGHRS and CDR2 YFSETQ. The CDR3 sequence is 15 residues long. The trim removed 5 bases at V and 5 bases at J, leaving 8 bases unmatched. The CDR3 coding sequence is TGCGCCAGCAGGTCTTCCGGACAGGGGGCGACTGAAGCTTTCTTT. This gives the protein CASRSSGQGATEAFF.

The chain is built from TRBV25-1 and TRBJ1-1; D possibly corresponds to TRBD1 (6 bases). Germline CDR1 and CDR2: MGHDK and SYGVNS. The ends were cut back, 5 bases at V and 6 bases at J, with 16 bases in the middle. There are 14 residues in the CDR3. Here the CDR3 reads CASSSTGRGAEAFF. The CDR3 DNA is TGTGCCAGCAGTTCGACAGGTCGGGGCGCTGAAGCTTTCTTT.

This clone has a single count. The rearrangement joins TRBV27 to TRBJ1-2; D unresolved. Germline CDR1 MNHEY, CDR2 SMNVEV (reference sequence). The CDR3 runs to 17 residues. Trimming removed 8 bases from V and 5 bases from J, with 27 bases in between. CDR3 amino acids: CASPHLTRKSGEYGYTF. Here the CDR3 DNA reads TGTGCCAGCCCCCATCTCACTAGGAAGTCTGGAGAGTATGGCTACACCTTC.

In DNA form, the CDR3 reads TGTGCCAGCAATCGCGGTAGATCGAACACTGAAGCTTTCTTT. It translates to CASNRGRSNTEAFF. J is TRBJ1-1 and V is TRBV2; D call uncertain. V lost 7 bases and J 1 base, leaving 13 bases between the germline ends. This CDR3 is 14 amino acids long. Looked up from germline, CDR1 is SNHLY and CDR2 is FYNNEI.

The chain uses TRBV30 and TRBJ2-4; D call uncertain. The CDR3 contains 13 residues. CDR1 and CDR2 (germline): GTSNPN, SVGIG (reference sequence). Trimming cost V 3 bases and J 6 bases, with 12 bases left between them. The CDR3 DNA reads as TGTGCCTGGAGCTCCGAGGTTGGAAACATTCAGTACTTC. Translation: CAWSSEVGNIQYF.

This clone was recorded once. The chain is built from TRBV4-1 and TRBJ1-4, with a possible D match to TRBD1 (6 bases). CDR3 length: 15 residues. The V end lost 4 bases, the J end lost 0 bases, and 9 bases lay between the germline ends. Germline CDR1 reads MGHRA; CDR2 reads YSYEKL. CDR3 coding DNA: TGCGCCAGCAGCCCCGGGGACACAACTAATGAAAAACTGTTTTTT. Translating it yields CASSPGDTTNEKLFF.

Only a few counts were recorded for this clone. CDR3 in amino acids: CASQLGTDYNSPLHF. In DNA form, the CDR3 reads TGTGCCAGTCAACTCGGGACAGATTATAATTCACCCCTCCACTTT. The J gene is TRBJ1-6, the V gene TRBV19; TRBD1 agrees at 7 bases. The CDR3 is made up of 15 amino acids. Germline V CDR1 and CDR2: LNHDA, SQIVND (reference sequence). The junction had 8 bases not matched to a gene; V was cut back by 8 bases and J by 4 bases.

This chain connects TRBV5-4 to TRBJ2-3; D possibly corresponds to TRBD1 (5 bases). The CDR3 is 15 residues long. Germline CDR1 and CDR2: SGHNT and YYREEE (reference sequence). The V gene lost 1 base and the J gene lost 2 bases, with 11 bases spanning the gap. CDR3 loop: CASSLHPGPTDTQYF. CDR3 coding DNA: TGTGCCAGCAGCTTGCATCCAGGGCCCACAGATACGCAGTATTTT.

The V and J genes are TRBV2 and TRBJ2-1; weak D call: TRBD2 (6 bases). This CDR3 comprises 14 residues. V was shortened by 4 bases and J by 2 bases, with 9 bases between the two germline ends. Germline CDR1 and CDR2: SNHLY and FYNNEI. CDR3 in amino acids: CASSGRGAYNEQFF. The CDR3 DNA is TGTGCCAGCAGTGGGCGGGGAGCCTACAATGAGCAGTTCTTC.

V usage is TRBV5-4 and J usage is TRBJ1-4; the D is unclear. Germline CDR1 is SGHNT and CDR2 is YYREEE (reference sequence). The CDR3 contains 15 residues. Trimming removed 0 bases from V and 1 base from J, with 7 bases in between. The CDR3 sequence is CASSLGRGTNEKLFF. The CDR3 DNA reads TGTGCCAGCAGCTTGGGCCGGGGAACTAATGAAAAACTGTTTTTT.

The chain uses TRBV12-5 and TRBJ2-5, with 9 bases lining up with TRBD2. This CDR3 is 15 amino acids long. Germline-derived CDR1 and CDR2 are LGHNT and FRNRAP. The junction had 6 bases not matched to a gene; V was cut back by 3 bases and J by 4 bases. CDR3 residues: CASGLSGGPGETQYF. Here the CDR3 DNA reads TGTGCTAGTGGTTTAAGCGGGGGGCCAGGAGAGACCCAGTACTTC.

The chain links TRBV30 to TRBJ1-4, with D possibly being TRBD1 (6 bases). The CDR3 has 15 amino acids. The germline V gene has CDR1 GTSNPN and CDR2 SVGIG (reference sequence). Between the trimmed V and J ends, which lost 3 bases and 3 bases, there was a span of 14 bases. CDR3 in DNA: TGTGCCTGGAGACACCGAGGGGGTCCTAATGAAAAACTGTTTTTT. It is translated as CAWRHRGGPNEKLFF.

The chain uses TRBV3-1 (or the pseudogene TRBV3-2) and TRBJ2-7; 7 bases align to TRBD2. The CDR3 is 16 residues long. Germline V gene lookup returns CDR1 LGHDT and CDR2 YNNKEL (reference sequence). V trimming: 3 bases; J trimming: 0 bases; junction bases outside the gene matches: 8. The DNA of the CDR3 is TGTGCCAGCAGCCAGCGAGGCGGGGGTAGCTCCTACGAGCAGTACTTC. Its protein product is CASSQRGGGSSYEQYF.

The rearrangement joins TRBV7-2 to TRBJ1-2, with 7 bases fitting TRBD1. The trim removed 5 bases at V and 4 bases at J, leaving 4 bases unmatched. This CDR3 contains 13 residues. Germline CDR1 and CDR2: SGHTA and FQGNSA. The CDR3: CASSPTGSYGYTF. The CDR3, as DNA: TGTGCCAGCAGCCCGACAGGGAGCTATGGCTACACCTTC.

This sequence joins TRBV5-6 and TRBJ1-2; 8 nucleotides line up with TRBD1. The CDR3 totals 14 residues. CDR1 SGHDT and CDR2 YYEEEE come from the germline V gene. J lost 4 bases, V lost 5 bases, and 7 bases had no gene match. CDR3 DNA sequence: TGTGCCAGCAGACGAAGGACAGGGATCTATGGCTACACCTTC. As protein: CASRRRTGIYGYTF.

The chain recombines TRBV3-1 (or the pseudogene TRBV3-2) with TRBJ1-2; tentative D call: TRBD1 (6 bases). The CDR3 contains 15 residues. CDR1 and CDR2 (germline): LGHDT, YNNKEL (reference sequence). V lost 4 bases to trimming and J lost 4 bases, with 16 bases between them. The CDR3 DNA reads as TGTGCCAGCAGCCCGATGGGGGCTGTGGTCTATGGCTACACCTTC. Encoded protein: CASSPMGAVVYGYTF.

This chain connects TRBV10-3 to TRBJ1-6, with D maybe TRBD1 (5 bases). The V and J ends lost 11 bases and 4 bases respectively, with 12 bases between them. Looked up from germline, CDR1 is ENHRY and CDR2 is SYGVKD. CDR3 size: 13 residues. In DNA form, the CDR3 reads TGTGCCGCCAGGGACTTTTATAATTCACCCCTCCACTTT. Amino acids: CAARDFYNSPLHF.

The chain couples TRBV6-5 to TRBJ1-1; a possible D gene is TRBD1 (6 bases). The V gene's germline CDR1 is MNHEY and CDR2 SVGAGI. The CDR3 totals 13 residues. The V gene lost 9 bases and the J gene lost 5 bases, with 16 bases spanning the gap. CDR3 residues: CASTGTQGTEAFF. Written as DNA, the CDR3 is TGTGCCAGTACAGGGACCCAGGGGACTGAAGCTTTCTTT.

The V call is TRBV4-1, the J call TRBJ1-5; no definite D call. Germline CDR1 reads MGHRA; CDR2 reads YSYEKL. This CDR3 contains 15 residues. V was cut by 0 bases and J by 6 bases, with 12 bases left in between. The CDR3: CASSQETVKAQPQHF. For the CDR3, the DNA is TGCGCCAGCAGCCAAGAAACAGTCAAGGCTCAGCCCCAGCATTTT.

The chain links TRBV12-3 or TRBV12-4 to TRBJ2-7; a possible D gene is TRBD1 (6 bases). This CDR3 has 13 residues. The germline V and J ends were trimmed by 5 bases and 2 bases, with 10 bases remaining between them. The CDR3 sequence is CASSRTVPYEQYF. CDR3 DNA: TGTGCCAGCAGTCGGACAGTACCCTACGAGCAGTACTTC.

V is TRBV7-9 and J is TRBJ1-2, with 8 bases matching TRBD1. Germline V gene sequence: CDR1 SEHNR, CDR2 FQNEAQ (reference sequence). The ends lost 0 bases at V and 7 bases at J; junction bases unmatched: 7. This CDR3 contains 15 residues. CDR3 sequence (DNA): TGTGCCAGCAGCTTAGCGGGCAGGGGGCTAGGTGGCTACACCTTC. Its translation: CASSLAGRGLGGYTF.

As concerns this clone: The limits of the CDR3 on the DNA are not certain, so only TCRdb's listed CDR3 is given. The chain recombines TRBV27 with TRBJ2-1; no DNA check was done on the table's D call, TRBD2. The CDR3 is made up of 15 amino acids, end residues included. CDR1 is MNHEY and CDR2 is SMNVEV in the germline V gene (reference sequence). The CDR3 loop reads CASSILGSSYNEQFF.

This chain joins TRBV5-8 and TRBJ2-5, with a weak D call TRBD1 (7 bases). This CDR3 region has 16 residues. Trimming stripped 3 bases from V and 5 bases from J, with 20 bases between. CDR1 is SGHTS and CDR2 is YDEGEE in the germline V gene. DNA of the CDR3: TGTGCCAGCAGCTCCCTTGGGGCAGGGGGGTTGGAGACCCAGTACTTC. Its protein is CASSSLGAGGLETQYF.

CDR3 DNA sequence: TGTGCCAGCAGCTCAGGGCGGGATAGCTATGGCTACACCTTC. Its translation is CASSSGRDSYGYTF. The rearrangement joins TRBV7-9 to TRBJ1-2; D possibly corresponds to TRBD1 (5 bases). The CDR3 is made up of 14 amino acids. CDR1 is SEHNR and CDR2 is FQNEAQ in the germline V gene (reference sequence). V was pared by 4 bases and J by 4 bases, with 13 bases between.

CDR3 sequence (DNA): TGTGCCAGCAGTTACGAAGGGGGCTATGGCTACACCTTC. Translating it yields CASSYEGGYGYTF. V and J are TRBV6-5 and TRBJ1-2; TRBD1 might be the D (6 bases). There are 13 residues in the CDR3. The germline V and J ends were trimmed by 2 bases and 4 bases, with 8 bases remaining between them. The germline V gene encodes CDR1 MNHEY and CDR2 SVGAGI.

This chain connects TRBV7-2 to TRBJ2-1; D remains unclear. Trimming stripped 1 base from V and 7 bases from J, with 14 bases between. Germline assignment: CDR1 SGHTA and CDR2 FQGNSA. This CDR3 region has 15 residues. The CDR3 protein is CASSLDIAKTNEQFF. Written as DNA, the CDR3 is TGTGCCAGCAGCTTAGACATCGCCAAAACAAATGAGCAGTTCTTC.

This clone appeared a few times. V gene TRBV25-1 combines with J gene TRBJ1-6; 8 bases are a match to TRBD1. This CDR3 comprises 16 residues. CDR1 is MGHDK and CDR2 is SYGVNS in the germline V gene. V shed 4 bases and J 4 bases; nucleotides not matched to a gene: 6. CDR3 region: CASSGDRGSYNSPLHF. The CDR3 nucleotides are TGTGCCAGCAGTGGCGACAGGGGATCTTATAATTCACCCCTCCACTTT.

The chain carries TRBV19 and TRBJ1-1; D call uncertain. The CDR3 consists of 13 residues. Trimming shortened V by 4 bases and J by 0 bases, and 6 bases separated the two germline ends. Per germline, CDR1 LNHDA and CDR2 SQIVND (reference sequence). The CDR3 protein is CASSNSMNTEAFF. CDR3 sequence (DNA): TGTGCCAGTAGTAACAGTATGAACACTGAAGCTTTCTTT. The variable domain in full, with the rest retrieved from reference TRBV19 and TRBJ1-1, is DGGITQSPKYLFRKEGQNVTLSCEQNLNHDAMYWYRQDPGQGLRLIYYSQIVNDFQKGDIAEGYSVSREKKESFPLTVTSAQKNPTAFYLCASSNSMNTEAFFGQGTRLTVV.

The CDR3 DNA reads TGTGCCAGCAGCTCCCTATTTGGGGGCCACGAGCAGTACTTC. It yields the protein CASSSLFGGHEQYF. The chain carries TRBV7-6 and TRBJ2-7, with D perhaps TRBD1 (6 bases). The germline CDR1 and CDR2 sequences are SGHVS and FNYEAQ. The CDR3 length is 14 residues. V gave up 4 bases and J gave up 5 bases, with 15 bases separating them.

The chain links TRBV4-1 to TRBJ1-4; D is ambiguous. The V and J ends lost 0 bases and 6 bases respectively, with 11 bases between them. CDR3 length: 15 amino acids. The germline V gene encodes CDR1 MGHRA and CDR2 YSYEKL. The CDR3 region has the DNA TGCGCCAGCAGCCAAGATCGGTCAGGATATGAAAAACTGTTTTTT. Its translation is CASSQDRSGYEKLFF.